The 30 T cell receptor beta chains in this list originate from one sample, sequenced in a study of glioma-infiltrating T cells after dendritic cell vaccination. The table came from immunoSEQ multiplex PCR; TCRdb's copy has only in-frame clones and leaves some out. The data show 90,000 or so clones, with about 84% seen just once and around 2.9% held by the top ten. Sequences were derived from blood, sampled before dendritic cell vaccination. The receptors were gathered from a human donor with glioblastoma.

This CDR3 reads CASSSAAVYGYTF. CDR3 sequence (DNA): TGTGCCAGCAGCTCCGCGGCGGTCTATGGCTACACCTTC. This chain links TRBV7-9 with TRBJ1-2; no reliable D call. There are 13 residues in the CDR3. V lost 4 bases to trimming and J lost 4 bases, with 10 bases between them. Germline assignment: CDR1 SEHNR and CDR2 FQNEAQ (reference sequence).

The rearrangement joins TRBV18 to TRBJ1-5; D unclear. The ends were cut back, 3 bases at V and 3 bases at J, with 9 bases in the middle. CDR1 and CDR2 from the germline V gene are KGHSH and LQKENI. This CDR3 has 14 residues. Written as DNA, the CDR3 is TGTGCCAGCTCACCCGGGAGCGACAATCAGCCCCAGCATTTT. Protein sequence: CASSPGSDNQPQHF.

V usage is TRBV9 and J usage is TRBJ2-1, with no clear D. Germline-derived CDR1 and CDR2 are SGDLS and YYNGEE. The CDR3 runs 15 residues. Trimming took off 1 base at V and 5 bases at J, with 13 bases between the two ends. The CDR3 bases are TGTGCCAGCAGCGTATGGGCTCAGAACGACAATGAGCAGTTCTTC. Protein product: CASSVWAQNDNEQFF.

The chain's CDR3 is CASSSQNQPQHF. For the CDR3, the DNA is TGTGCCAGCAGTTCTCAGAATCAGCCCCAGCATTTT. J is TRBJ1-5 and V is TRBV6-6; no reliable D call. The CDR3 runs to 12 residues. Trimming stripped 4 bases from V and 4 bases from J, with 5 bases between. CDR1 and CDR2 (germline): MNHNY, SVGAGI (reference sequence).

The chain joins TRBV4-1 to TRBJ2-1, with D perhaps matching TRBD2 (5 bases). V lost 1 base and J lost 7, with 23 bases in between. The germline gives CDR1 MGHRA, CDR2 YSYEKL. The CDR3 is made up of 18 amino acids. This CDR3 reads CASSQVFFGSGRSNEQFF. The DNA of the CDR3 is TGCGCCAGCAGCCAAGTGTTTTTCGGAAGCGGAAGATCGAATGAGCAGTTCTTC.

The rearrangement joins TRBV13 to TRBJ1-1, with D possibly being TRBD1 (5 bases). The CDR3 has 13 amino acids. The germline V gene encodes CDR1 PRHDT and CDR2 FYEKMQ (reference sequence). Deletions cut 2 bases from V and 8 bases from J, with 12 bases between. Written as DNA, the CDR3 is TGTGCCAGCAGCTTATACGGGGGTGAGGAAGCTTTCTTT. Protein: CASSLYGGEEAFF.

The CDR3 region has the DNA TGTGCCAGTCGGGGGGGCTACAATGAGCAGTTCTTC. This sequence encodes CASRGGYNEQFF. The chain carries TRBV6-5 and TRBJ2-1; TRBD2 aligns across 8 bases. The V segment lost 9 bases and the J segment 3 bases; nucleotides outside the gene matches: 1. The CDR3 loop spans 12 amino acids. Per germline, CDR1 MNHEY and CDR2 SVGAGI.

The chain combines TRBV11-3 with TRBJ2-2, with a possible D match to TRBD2 (6 bases). Trimming shortened V by 5 bases and J by 6 bases, and 22 bases separated the two germline ends. The CDR3 runs 17 residues. From germline, CDR1 is SGHNT and CDR2 YENEEA. The chain's CDR3 is CASSPQPGLPPAGELFF. The DNA for the CDR3 is TGTGCCAGCAGCCCTCAACCGGGACTCCCACCCGCCGGGGAGCTGTTTTTT.

The V call is TRBV6-1, the J call TRBJ2-2, with D unresolved. The germline V gene encodes CDR1 MNHNS and CDR2 SASEGT. V lost 6 bases and J lost 0, with 8 bases in between. This CDR3 has 14 residues. CDR3 sequence (DNA): TGTGCCAGCAGGGCACACGCGAACACCGGGGAGCTGTTTTTT. Its protein is CASRAHANTGELFF.

CDR3 in DNA: TGTGCCAGCAGCTCCCCCCCTGGGCAGGGTAGTAATTCACCCCTCCACTTT. It codes for CASSSPPGQGSNSPLHF. V gene TRBV7-9 combines with J gene TRBJ1-6; maybe TRBD1 (5 bases). CDR3 length: 17 amino acids. Germline CDR1 is SEHNR and CDR2 is FQNEAQ (reference sequence). V was cut by 4 bases and J by 6 bases, with 19 bases left in between.

The chain is built from TRBV2 and TRBJ2-1; D is possibly TRBD2 (6 bases). Trimming took off 7 bases at V and 2 bases at J, with 15 bases between the two ends. The CDR3 has 15 amino acids. CDR1 and CDR2 (germline): SNHLY, FYNNEI. Here the CDR3 reads CASIHRRDPYNEQFF. The CDR3 nucleotides are TGTGCCAGCATCCACCGGCGGGACCCCTACAATGAGCAGTTCTTC.

V is TRBV18 and J is TRBJ2-7, with TRBD1 matching 10 bases. The CDR3 is 15 amino acids. After removal of 6 bases from V and 2 bases from J, the junction contained 7 bases not matched to a gene. Looked up from germline, CDR1 is KGHSH and CDR2 is LQKENI. The CDR3 is CASSLGTGVPYEQYF. The CDR3 DNA reads as TGTGCCAGCTCCCTCGGGACAGGGGTTCCCTACGAGCAGTACTTC.

The genes are TRBV11-2 and TRBJ1-5; the match to TRBD1 covers 7 bases. Germline CDR1 and CDR2: SGHAT and FQNNGV. The J segment lost 6 bases and the V segment lost 4 bases, leaving 6 bases of the junction unmatched. The CDR3 runs to 14 residues. In DNA form, the CDR3 reads TGTGCCAGCAGCTCAGGACAGGTACCTCAGCCCCAGCATTTT. The encoded protein is CASSSGQVPQPQHF.

This rearrangement joins TRBV5-1 to TRBJ2-3; 8 bases map to TRBD1. The germline V gene has CDR1 SGHRS and CDR2 YFSETQ. CDR3 length equals 15 residues. The junction had 0 bases not matched to a gene; V was cut back by 0 bases and J by 0 bases. The CDR3 protein is CASSLGDRSTDTQYF. CDR3 nucleotides: TGCGCCAGCAGCTTGGGGGACAGGAGCACAGATACGCAGTATTTT.

This rearrangement joins TRBV7-2 to TRBJ1-1; a possible D gene is TRBD1 (5 bases). Trimming took 3 bases from V and 3 from J, leaving 11 bases between them. This CDR3 is built from 14 residues. CDR1 SGHTA and CDR2 FQGNSA come from the germline V gene. CDR3 nucleotides: TGTGCCAGCAGCTTCGAGCAGGGATACACTGAAGCTTTCTTT. Translated, it gives CASSFEQGYTEAFF. Combining the CDR3 with reference TRBV7-2 and TRBJ1-1 gives the whole variable domain GAGVSQSPSNKVTEKGKDVELRCDPISGHTALYWYRQSLGQGLEFLIYFQGNSAPDKSGLPSDRFSAERTGGSVSTLTIQRTQQEDSAVYLCASSFEQGYTEAFFGQGTRLTVV.

The V and J genes are TRBV10-1 and TRBJ1-1; D uncertain. CDR1 and CDR2 (germline): WNHNN, SYGVQD (reference sequence). The V end lost 7 bases, the J end lost 6 bases, and 15 bases lay between the germline ends. The CDR3 has 13 amino acids. The CDR3 DNA reads TGCGCCAGCAATAAGCGGGGTAGCGCTGAAGCTTTCTTT. Its translation: CASNKRGSAEAFF.

The chain uses TRBV7-3 and TRBJ2-2; D call uncertain. Germline V gives CDR1 SGHTA, CDR2 FQGTGA. CDR3 size: 14 residues. Trimming left V 1 base short and J 0 bases short, with 3 bases between. CDR3 residues: CASSLNSNTGELFF. CDR3 bases: TGTGCCAGCAGCTTAAACTCGAACACCGGGGAGCTGTTTTTT.

The chain recombines TRBV5-1 with TRBJ2-5, with D maybe TRBD2 (6 bases). The CDR3 extends over 15 amino acids. The V gene's germline CDR1 is SGHRS and CDR2 YFSETQ. Trimming stripped 4 bases from V and 1 base from J, with 14 bases between. The CDR3 DNA reads as TGCGCCAGCAGCCTAGCGACATCCCCCCAAGAGACCCAGTACTTC. This encodes CASSLATSPQETQYF.

V and J are TRBV2 and TRBJ1-2; 7 bases map to TRBD1. The germline CDR1 and CDR2 sequences are SNHLY and FYNNEI. This CDR3 is built from 16 residues. Unmatched junction bases numbered 18, after V lost 7 bases and J lost 7 bases. CDR3 region: CASTETPPDRVGGYTF. DNA for the CDR3: TGTGCCAGCACCGAGACGCCCCCCGACAGGGTGGGTGGCTACACCTTC.

This clone has just a few counts. The rearrangement joins TRBV6-5 to TRBJ2-7; D may be TRBD2 (5 bases). The CDR3 extends over 14 amino acids. Germline V gene sequence: CDR1 MNHEY, CDR2 SVGAGI. V lost 9 bases, J lost 0 bases, and 15 bases lay in between. This CDR3 is CASKRSAGSYEQYF. The CDR3 DNA reads TGTGCCAGTAAACGGAGCGCGGGCTCCTACGAGCAGTACTTC.

The CDR3: CASSPAVAGGKEQYF. The CDR3 DNA reads TGTGCCAGCAGCCCAGCGGTAGCGGGAGGGAAAGAGCAGTACTTC. The chain is built from TRBV9 and TRBJ2-7; 11 bases fit TRBD2. Germline lookup yields CDR1 SGDLS and CDR2 YYNGEE. The V segment lost 4 bases and the J segment 7 bases; nucleotides outside the gene matches: 10. The CDR3 contains 15 residues.

This clone has a single count. The chain recombines TRBV6-5 with TRBJ1-1; D is possibly TRBD1 (5 bases). Trimming took 6 bases from V and 5 from J, leaving 16 bases between them. The germline V gene has CDR1 MNHEY and CDR2 SVGAGI. The CDR3 has 14 residues. This CDR3 reads CASSFREGSTEAFF. The CDR3 DNA follows: TGTGCCAGCAGCTTCAGGGAAGGTAGTACTGAAGCTTTCTTT.

The chain is built from TRBV6-6 and TRBJ2-3; D is perhaps TRBD1 (5 bases). V was shortened by 0 bases and J by 0 bases, with 7 bases between the two germline ends. Germline V CDR1 and CDR2: MNHNY, SVGAGI (reference sequence). The CDR3 totals 15 residues. The CDR3 region is CASSYSAGSTDTQYF. The CDR3 coding sequence is TGTGCCAGCAGTTACTCAGCAGGGAGCACAGATACGCAGTATTTT.

This clone was observed once. The V gene is TRBV7-9, the J gene TRBJ2-4; a weak D match, TRBD1 (7 bases). Germline V gene data show CDR1 as SEHNR and CDR2 as FQNEAQ (reference sequence). CDR3 length: 15 amino acids. Trimming pared 5 bases from V and 3 bases from J, leaving 14 bases between. The CDR3 sequence: CASSQGGTVKNIQYF. CDR3 nucleotides: TGTGCCAGCAGCCAGGGGGGAACTGTCAAAAACATTCAGTACTTC.

This clone was counted once. This chain joins TRBV7-3 and TRBJ1-5; D is unclear. The length of the CDR3 is 13 residues. Trimming took off 4 bases at V and 7 bases at J, with 11 bases between the two ends. Germline V gives CDR1 SGHTA, CDR2 FQGTGA. The CDR3 here is CASSSQIGQPQHF. Here the CDR3 DNA reads TGTGCCAGCAGCTCACAAATCGGGCAGCCCCAGCATTTT.

This chain links TRBV6-1 with TRBJ2-7; the D is unclear. Trimming pared 6 bases from V and 3 bases from J, leaving 9 bases between. In germline, CDR1 is MNHNS, CDR2 SASEGT. The CDR3 runs 12 residues. The CDR3 here is CASREYRYEQYF. CDR3 bases: TGTGCCAGCAGGGAGTACCGCTACGAGCAGTACTTC.

The rearrangement links TRBV10-3 to TRBJ2-1; D is ambiguous. CDR1 is ENHRY and CDR2 is SYGVKD in the germline V gene. This CDR3 region has 16 residues. V was pared by 4 bases and J by 4 bases, with 17 bases between. CDR3 region: CAISVTSGVTYNEQFF. The CDR3 DNA reads TGTGCCATCAGTGTAACCTCAGGCGTCACTTACAATGAGCAGTTCTTC.

The chain recombines TRBV7-2 with TRBJ1-1; the match to TRBD1 covers 7 bases. The CDR3 sequence is 14 residues long. Trimming cost V 6 bases and J 1 base; bases outside gene matches: 5. Germline loops: CDR1 SGHTA, CDR2 FQGNSA. CDR3: CASRPGQRNTEAFF. In nucleotides, the CDR3 is TGTGCCAGCAGGCCGGGACAGCGGAACACTGAAGCTTTCTTT.

The chain uses TRBV27 and TRBJ1-1; no firm D call. This CDR3 is 12 amino acids long. Trimming removed 3 bases at V and 7 bases at J, with 9 bases between. The germline gives CDR1 MNHEY, CDR2 SMNVEV (reference sequence). CDR3 sequence (DNA): TGTGCCAGCAGTTTCGGCCGCGGTGAAGCTTTCTTT. Translation: CASSFGRGEAFF.

This clone was observed a handful of times. The gene calls are TRBV19 and TRBJ2-2, with 8 bases that match TRBD2. In germline, CDR1 is LNHDA, CDR2 SQIVND (reference sequence). The CDR3 runs 16 residues. Trimming removed 4 bases from V and 7 bases from J; junction bases left unmatched: 11. CDR3 sequence (DNA): TGTGCCAGTAGTACGGGGGGGCCCCTGGATGGCGGGGAGCTGTTTTTT. Translating it yields CASSTGGPLDGGELFF.